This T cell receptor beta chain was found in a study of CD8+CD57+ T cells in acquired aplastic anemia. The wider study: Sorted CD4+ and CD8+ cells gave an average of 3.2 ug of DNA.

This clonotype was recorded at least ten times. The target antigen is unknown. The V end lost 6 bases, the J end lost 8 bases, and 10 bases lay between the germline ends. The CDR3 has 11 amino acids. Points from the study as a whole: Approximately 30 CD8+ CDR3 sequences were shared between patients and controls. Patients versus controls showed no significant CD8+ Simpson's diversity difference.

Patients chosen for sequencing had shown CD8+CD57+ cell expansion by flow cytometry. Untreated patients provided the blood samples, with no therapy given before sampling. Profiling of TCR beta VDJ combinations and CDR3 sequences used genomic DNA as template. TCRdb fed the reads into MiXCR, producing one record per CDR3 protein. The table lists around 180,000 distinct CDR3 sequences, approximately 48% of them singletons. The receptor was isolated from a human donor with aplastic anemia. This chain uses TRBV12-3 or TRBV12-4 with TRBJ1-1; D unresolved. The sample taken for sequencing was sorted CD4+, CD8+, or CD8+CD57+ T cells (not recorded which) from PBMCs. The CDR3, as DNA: TGTGCCAGCAGGGAAAGTTGGGAAGCTTTCTTT. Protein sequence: CASRESWEAFF.